This TCR beta chain stems from a study of identical twins. MiXCR, applied by TCRdb to the 5' RACE reads, yields one record per CDR3 protein. Here the sample spans about 720,000 distinct CDR3 sequences, over 8.5% being singletons. The ends were cut back, 1 base at V and 9 bases at J, with 22 bases in the middle. The CDR3 covers 16 residues. Germline V lookup: CDR1 GTSNPN, CDR2 SVGIG (reference sequence). These data also featured in a second study, about yellow fever vaccine responses in identical twins. According to that study: Twins' vaccine T cell responses reportedly seemed partly convergent and partly personalized.

The sample consisted of PBMCs. The chain joins TRBV30 to TRBJ1-5; the D gene is possibly TRBD1 (6 bases). The source is a woman between 18 and 30 years old in good health. Here the CDR3 reads CAWSDQGSLGAGPQHF. CDR3 DNA: TGTGCCTGGAGTGACCAGGGATCCCTGGGGGCGGGGCCCCAGCATTTT.